What follows are 15 T cell receptor beta chains derived from one specimen sequenced in a study of STAT3 mutations in large granular lymphocyte leukemia. The study, taken as a whole, reports: At least one immunodominant TCR beta clonotype appeared in every T-cell large granular lymphocyte leukemia patient.

Measured with immunoSEQ multiplex PCR; TCRdb has only the in-frame clones, and not every one. The data show about 1,600 clones, 86% seen once. These receptors have no known antigen. The specimen sequenced was peripheral blood mononuclear cells. Source of these receptors: a woman aged 40 to 50 with T-cell large granular lymphocyte leukemia. Some clones in this sample may be carry-over from other donors' samples.

V and J are TRBV15 and TRBJ2-5; D gene unclear. Germline CDR1 reads LNHNV; CDR2 reads YYDKDF (reference sequence). The CDR3 covers 13 residues. With 1 base removed from V and 3 bases from J, the gap between germline ends came to 6 bases. DNA of the CDR3: TGTGCCACCAGCAGAGTGCGAGAAGAGACCCAGTACTTC. Its translation: CATSRVREETQYF.

The chain carries TRBV5-3 and TRBJ1-2; D not certain. TRBV5-3 is reported as an ORF; its role is uncertain. Trimming removed 3 bases at V and 0 bases at J, with 3 bases between. This CDR3 comprises 12 residues. CDR3 region: CARSCPNYGYTF. CDR3 in DNA: TGTGCCAGAAGCTGCCCTAACTATGGCTACACCTTC.

This clone appeared once. The chain combines TRBV4-3 with TRBJ1-5, with D tentatively TRBD1 (6 bases). CDR1 is LGHNA, CDR2 YSLEER, per germline. The CDR3 is 16 residues long. Between the trimmed V and J ends, which lost 0 bases and 5 bases, there was a span of 14 bases. Here the CDR3 DNA reads TGCGCCAGCAGCCAAGATGCCACAGGGACATATCAGCCCCAGCATTTT. Its translation: CASSQDATGTYQPQHF.

V usage is TRBV18 and J usage is TRBJ2-5, with 8 bases lining up with TRBD2. Germline V CDR1 and CDR2: KGHSH, LQKENI. V was clipped by 3 bases and J by 5 bases; unmatched bases: 14. The CDR3 sequence is 17 residues long. CDR3 region: CASSPPRGGTLGETQYF. In DNA form, the CDR3 reads TGTGCCAGCTCACCCCCTCGGGGGGGCACGCTGGGTGAGACCCAGTACTTC.

In its sample, this clone was seen once. CDR3 region: CASSLKAGDVWTEAFF. CDR3 DNA sequence: TGCGCCAGCAGCCTTAAGGCGGGGGATGTGTGGACTGAAGCTTTCTTT. J is TRBJ1-1 and V is TRBV5-1; weak D call: TRBD1 (5 bases). Germline values: CDR1 SGHRS, CDR2 YFSETQ. The CDR3 is 16 residues long. V was clipped by 4 bases and J by 5 bases, with 21 bases between them.

The gene calls are TRBV5-5 and TRBJ1-2; D perhaps matches TRBD1 (5 bases). The germline CDR1 and CDR2 sequences are SGHKS and YYEKEE (reference sequence). The V and J ends lost 4 bases and 3 bases respectively, with 22 bases between them. This CDR3 spans 17 amino acids. This chain's CDR3 is CASSPSGAAKRDYGYTF. As DNA, the CDR3 is TGTGCCAGCAGCCCCTCCGGGGCCGCGAAGCGAGACTATGGCTACACCTTC. Drawing the rest from reference TRBV5-5 and TRBJ1-2, the complete variable domain is DAGVTQSPTHLIKTRGQQVTLRCSPISGHKSVSWYQQVLGQGPQFIFQYYEKEERGRGNFPDRFSARQFPNYSSELNVNALLLGDSALYLCASSPSGAAKRDYGYTFGSGTRLTVV.

V gene TRBV30 combines with J gene TRBJ2-5, with D maybe TRBD2 (6 bases). This CDR3 is 14 amino acids long. V was clipped by 3 bases and J by 5 bases, with 16 bases between them. CDR1 and CDR2 (germline): GTSNPN, SVGIG (reference sequence). The CDR3 reads CAWSPLGGGETQYF. CDR3 DNA: TGTGCCTGGAGCCCCCTCGGGGGTGGCGAGACCCAGTACTTC.

The genes are TRBV5-4 and TRBJ1-2; TRBD1 agrees at 9 bases. The CDR3 totals 14 residues. Germline loops: CDR1 SGHNT, CDR2 YYREEE (reference sequence). Germline trimming cut 4 bases from V and 4 bases from J; bases unmatched to any gene: 5. CDR3 protein: CASSRGTGFYGYTF. The CDR3 DNA follows: TGTGCCAGCAGCCGCGGGACAGGGTTCTATGGCTACACCTTC.

The chain combines TRBV13 with TRBJ1-2, with D possibly being TRBD1 (6 bases). Germline CDR1 PRHDT, CDR2 FYEKMQ (reference sequence). Trimming took off 6 bases at V and 6 bases at J, with 11 bases between the two ends. The CDR3 runs 12 residues. In DNA, the CDR3 is TGTGCCAGCAGTGGGGGCCGGAATGGCTACACCTTC. Translating gives CASSGGRNGYTF.

The chain joins TRBV7-2 to TRBJ1-1, with D possibly TRBD1 on 6 matching bases. The germline gives CDR1 SGHTA, CDR2 FQGNSA. The V end was cut by 1 base, the J end by 7 bases, with 16 bases between. The CDR3 sequence is 15 residues long. Here the CDR3 DNA reads TGTGCCAGCAGCTTAGTGGGGCAGGGGACCTTTGAAGCTTTCTTT. The encoded protein is CASSLVGQGTFEAFF.

V is TRBV5-5 and J is TRBJ1-1, with D tentatively TRBD1 (6 bases). With 10 bases removed from V and 1 base from J, the gap between germline ends came to 20 bases. The CDR3 contains 15 residues. Per germline, CDR1 SGHKS and CDR2 YYEKEE (reference sequence). In DNA form, the CDR3 reads TGTGCCTCCAGCTTGGGGGGGGCCTGGAACACTGAAGCTTTCTTT. This sequence encodes CASSLGGAWNTEAFF.

This clone was seen just once. The V and J genes are TRBV5-4 and TRBJ2-5; 8 bases fit TRBD2. The V gene end was trimmed by 8 bases and the J gene end by 1 base; junction bases not matched to a gene: 4. CDR3 length: 13 amino acids. From germline, CDR1 is SGHNT and CDR2 YYREEE (reference sequence). DNA of the CDR3: TGTGCCAGTACTAGCGGCAGCCAAGAGACCCAGTACTTC. Encoded protein: CASTSGSQETQYF.

This clone is a singleton in its sample. The rearrangement links TRBV2 to TRBJ2-7; 9 bases are shared with TRBD2. Germline-derived CDR1 and CDR2 are SNHLY and FYNNEI. The CDR3 is 14 residues long. The ends lost 10 bases at V and 0 bases at J; junction bases unmatched: 7. As DNA, the CDR3 is TGTGCCACCAGACTAGCGGTTAGCTCCTACGAGCAGTACTTC. Translated: CATRLAVSSYEQYF. Drawing the rest from reference TRBV2 and TRBJ2-7, the complete variable domain is EPEVTQTPSHQVTQMGQEVILRCVPISNHLYFYWYRQILGQKVEFLVSFYNNEISEKSEIFDDQFSVERPDGSNFTLKIRSTKLEDSAMYFCATRLAVSSYEQYFGPGTRLTVT.

The chain couples TRBV27 to TRBJ1-2, with 7 bases fitting TRBD1. CDR1 and CDR2 from the germline V gene are MNHEY and SMNVEV (reference sequence). The J segment lost 2 bases and the V segment lost 5 bases, leaving 2 bases of the junction unmatched. This CDR3 has 13 amino acids. CDR3 protein: CASSGTVNYGYTF. The DNA for the CDR3 is TGTGCCAGCAGTGGGACAGTAAACTATGGCTACACCTTC.

This chain connects TRBV5-6 to TRBJ2-1, with D possibly TRBD2 on 6 matching bases. With 1 base removed from V and 10 bases from J, the gap between germline ends came to 21 bases. The V gene's germline CDR1 is SGHDT and CDR2 YYEEEE. The CDR3 contains 16 residues. The CDR3 is CASSLMRGSLGTEQFF. DNA for the CDR3: TGTGCCAGCAGCTTGATGCGGGGATCGCTTGGGACCGAGCAGTTCTTC.